What follows are 3 T cell receptor beta chains derived from one specimen sequenced in a study of shared clonotypes between healthy human individuals. Repertoires were generated with immunoSEQ multiplex PCR, while TCRdb's copy carries only in-frame clones and drops some. Of 550,000 to 750,000 clones listed, 92% are singletons. CD45RO-negative cells were positively selected for CCR7, leaving out terminally differentiated effector memory CD45RA+ cells. The sample consisted of naive CD8+ T cells sorted from blood. The receptors were sampled from a man aged 30-40 years in good health.

The CDR3 DNA is TGTGCCAGCAGCTCGATTAGCGGGAGTTACGAGCAGTACTTC. It translates to CASSSISGSYEQYF. The J gene is TRBJ2-7, the V gene TRBV13; TRBD2 aligns across 9 bases. The germline V gene encodes CDR1 PRHDT and CDR2 FYEKMQ (reference sequence). The CDR3 runs 14 residues. V dropped 4 bases and J dropped 4; count of bases not matched to a gene: 5.

The chain employs TRBV29-1 and TRBJ2-1, with TRBD2 matching over 10 bases. V lost 3 bases to trimming and J lost 6 bases; unmatched junction nucleotides: 26. This CDR3 spans 21 amino acids. Per the germline V gene, CDR1 is SQVTM and CDR2 is ANQGSEA. The CDR3 DNA is TGCAGCGTTGAGTTTCGGGCGGCAGGGAAGGAGCGGGAGGGTCCTGGCAATGAGCAGTTCTTC. Translating it yields CSVEFRAAGKEREGPGNEQFF.

The chain combines TRBV4-1 with TRBJ1-3; no firm D call. The ends were cut back, 0 bases at V and 0 bases at J, with 12 bases in the middle. This CDR3 is built from 17 residues. Germline V lookup: CDR1 MGHRA, CDR2 YSYEKL. CDR3 DNA: TGCGCCAGCAGCCAAGATCGCGGCAGCCTCTCTGGAAACACCATATATTTT. This codes for CASSQDRGSLSGNTIYF.